This TCR beta chain was sequenced for a study of shared clonotypes between healthy human individuals. V trimming: 3 bases; J trimming: 3 bases; junction bases outside the gene matches: 12. The CDR3 runs to 18 residues. Germline V gene sequence: CDR1 SGHKS, CDR2 YYEKEE (reference sequence). Profiling relied on immunoSEQ multiplex PCR, and the TCRdb table lists in-frame clones only, not all of them. The sample holds under 650,000 clones, almost 97% seen once. The rearrangement joins TRBV5-5 to TRBJ1-2; 12 bases agree with TRBD1. This receptor was identified in a woman in her twenties or thirties in good health. What was sequenced was naive CD4+ T cells sorted from blood. Subset meaning: CD45RA+ positively selected. CDR3 region: CASSYRRDRGRRDYGYTF. For the CDR3, the DNA is TGTGCCAGCAGCTACCGACGGGACAGGGGGCGACGGGACTATGGCTACACCTTC.